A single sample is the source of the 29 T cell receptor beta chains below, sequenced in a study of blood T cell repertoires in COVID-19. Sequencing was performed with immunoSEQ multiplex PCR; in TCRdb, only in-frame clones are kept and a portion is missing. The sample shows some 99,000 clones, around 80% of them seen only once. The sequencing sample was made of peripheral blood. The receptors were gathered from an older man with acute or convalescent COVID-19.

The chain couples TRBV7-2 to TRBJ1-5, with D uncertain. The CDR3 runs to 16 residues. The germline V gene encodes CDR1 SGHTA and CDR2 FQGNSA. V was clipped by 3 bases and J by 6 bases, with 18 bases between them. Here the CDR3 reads CASSFEGGMNGQPQHF. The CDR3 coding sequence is TGTGCCAGCAGCTTCGAGGGAGGGATGAATGGTCAGCCCCAGCATTTT.

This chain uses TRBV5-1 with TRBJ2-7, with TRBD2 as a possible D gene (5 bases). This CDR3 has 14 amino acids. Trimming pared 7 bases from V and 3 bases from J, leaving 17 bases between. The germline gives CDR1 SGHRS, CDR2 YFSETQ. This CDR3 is CASRLWETVYEQYF. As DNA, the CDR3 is TGCGCCAGCCGGTTGTGGGAGACTGTCTACGAGCAGTACTTC.

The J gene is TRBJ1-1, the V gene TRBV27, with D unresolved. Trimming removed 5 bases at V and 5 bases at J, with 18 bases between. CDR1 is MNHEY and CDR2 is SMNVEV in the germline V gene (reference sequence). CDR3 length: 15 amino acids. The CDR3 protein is CASSRSPRDLTEAFF. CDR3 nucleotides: TGTGCCAGCAGTCGCTCCCCCCGGGATTTGACTGAAGCTTTCTTT.

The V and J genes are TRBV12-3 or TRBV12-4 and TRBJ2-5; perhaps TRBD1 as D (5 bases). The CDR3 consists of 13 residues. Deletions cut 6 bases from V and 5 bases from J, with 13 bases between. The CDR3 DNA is TGTGCCAGCAGCCCGTCCTCAGGGGAGACCCAGTACTTC. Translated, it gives CASSPSSGETQYF.

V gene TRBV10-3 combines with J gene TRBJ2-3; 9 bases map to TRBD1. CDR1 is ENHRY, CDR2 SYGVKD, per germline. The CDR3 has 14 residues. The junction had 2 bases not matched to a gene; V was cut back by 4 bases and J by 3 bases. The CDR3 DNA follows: TGTGCCATCAGTGGTGGGACAGGGACAGATACGCAGTATTTT. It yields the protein CAISGGTGTDTQYF.

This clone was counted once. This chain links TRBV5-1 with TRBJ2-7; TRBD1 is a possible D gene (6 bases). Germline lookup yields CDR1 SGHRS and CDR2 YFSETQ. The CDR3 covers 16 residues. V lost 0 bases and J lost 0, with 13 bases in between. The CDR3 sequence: CASSLEGTPHSYEQYF. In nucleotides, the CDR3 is TGCGCCAGCAGCTTGGAGGGGACACCTCACTCCTACGAGCAGTACTTC.

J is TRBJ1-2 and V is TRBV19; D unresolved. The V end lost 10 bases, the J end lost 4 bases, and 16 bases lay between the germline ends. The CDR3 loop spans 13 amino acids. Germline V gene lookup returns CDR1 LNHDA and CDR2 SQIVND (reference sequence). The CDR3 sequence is CATAPGVAYGYTF. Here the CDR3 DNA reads TGTGCCACCGCCCCCGGGGTCGCCTATGGCTACACCTTC.

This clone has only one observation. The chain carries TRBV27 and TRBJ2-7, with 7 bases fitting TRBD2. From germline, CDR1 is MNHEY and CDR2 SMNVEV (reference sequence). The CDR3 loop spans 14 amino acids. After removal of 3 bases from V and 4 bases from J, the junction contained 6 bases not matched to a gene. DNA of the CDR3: TGTGCCAGCAGTTTGGCGGGAGTATCTTACGAGCAGTACTTC. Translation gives CASSLAGVSYEQYF.

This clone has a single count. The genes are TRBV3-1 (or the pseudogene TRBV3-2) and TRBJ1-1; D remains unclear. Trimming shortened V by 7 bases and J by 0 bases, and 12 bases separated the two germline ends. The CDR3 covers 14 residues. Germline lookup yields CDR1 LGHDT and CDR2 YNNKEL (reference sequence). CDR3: CASNSQVLNTEAFF. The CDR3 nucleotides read TGTGCCAGCAACTCTCAGGTATTGAACACTGAAGCTTTCTTT.

The CDR3 coding sequence is TGTGCCAGCGGACAGGGCGTTGGCGGGGAGCTGTTTTTT. Amino acids: CASGQGVGGELFF. This chain links TRBV2 with TRBJ2-2, with 8 positions matching TRBD1. The V gene end was trimmed by 8 bases and the J gene end by 7 bases; junction bases not matched to a gene: 6. The CDR3 extends over 13 amino acids. Germline V CDR1 and CDR2: SNHLY, FYNNEI.

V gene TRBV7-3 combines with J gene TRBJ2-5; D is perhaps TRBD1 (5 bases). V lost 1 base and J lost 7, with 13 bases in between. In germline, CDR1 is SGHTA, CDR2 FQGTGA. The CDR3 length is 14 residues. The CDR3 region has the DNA TGTGCCAGCAGCTTAAAAGGGGCCGGCGGGACCCAGTACTTC. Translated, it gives CASSLKGAGGTQYF.

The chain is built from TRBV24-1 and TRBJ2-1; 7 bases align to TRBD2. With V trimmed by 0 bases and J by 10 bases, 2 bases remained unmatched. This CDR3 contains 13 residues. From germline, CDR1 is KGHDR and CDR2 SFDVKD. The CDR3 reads CATSDLQRDEQFF. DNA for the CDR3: TGTGCCACCAGTGATTTGCAGCGGGACGAGCAGTTCTTC.

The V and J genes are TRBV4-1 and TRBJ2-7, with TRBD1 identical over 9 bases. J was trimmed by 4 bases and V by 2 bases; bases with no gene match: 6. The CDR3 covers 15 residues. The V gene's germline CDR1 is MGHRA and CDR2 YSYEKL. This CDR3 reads CASSQPDRGVYEQYF. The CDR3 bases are TGCGCCAGCAGCCAACCAGACAGGGGGGTATACGAGCAGTACTTC.

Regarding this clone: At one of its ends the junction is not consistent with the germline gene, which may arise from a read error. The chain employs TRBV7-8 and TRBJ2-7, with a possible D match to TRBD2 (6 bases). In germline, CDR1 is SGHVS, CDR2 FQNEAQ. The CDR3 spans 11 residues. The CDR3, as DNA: TGTGCCAGCAGGAATAGCGGATGGCAACACTTC. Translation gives CASRNSGWQHF.

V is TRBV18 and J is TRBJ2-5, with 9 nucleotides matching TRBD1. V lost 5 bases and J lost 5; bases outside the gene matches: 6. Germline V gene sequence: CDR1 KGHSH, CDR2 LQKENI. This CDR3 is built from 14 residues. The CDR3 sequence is CASSTTGGRETQYF. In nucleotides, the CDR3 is TGTGCCAGCTCAACCACAGGGGGCAGGGAGACCCAGTACTTC.

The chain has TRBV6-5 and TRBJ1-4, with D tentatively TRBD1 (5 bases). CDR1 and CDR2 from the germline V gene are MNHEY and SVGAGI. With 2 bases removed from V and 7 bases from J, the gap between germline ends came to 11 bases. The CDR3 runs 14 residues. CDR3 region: CASSYSQGGEKLFF. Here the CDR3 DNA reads TGTGCCAGCAGTTACAGTCAGGGAGGTGAAAAACTGTTTTTT.

The chain's CDR3 is CASSTPTSGGVNEQFF. DNA for the CDR3: TGTGCCAGTAGTACCCCGACTAGCGGGGGGGTCAATGAGCAGTTCTTC. The chain has TRBV19 and TRBJ2-1, with TRBD2 identical over 14 bases. The CDR3 consists of 16 residues. After removal of 4 bases from V and 6 bases from J, the junction contained 5 bases not matched to a gene. The V gene's germline CDR1 is LNHDA and CDR2 SQIVND (reference sequence).

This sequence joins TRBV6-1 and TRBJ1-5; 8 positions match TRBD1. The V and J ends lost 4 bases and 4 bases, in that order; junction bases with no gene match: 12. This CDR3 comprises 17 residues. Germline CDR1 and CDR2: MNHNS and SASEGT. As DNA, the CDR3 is TGTGCCAGCAGTGCCCAACCCGGGACAGGCGTTAATCAGCCCCAGCATTTT. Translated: CASSAQPGTGVNQPQHF.

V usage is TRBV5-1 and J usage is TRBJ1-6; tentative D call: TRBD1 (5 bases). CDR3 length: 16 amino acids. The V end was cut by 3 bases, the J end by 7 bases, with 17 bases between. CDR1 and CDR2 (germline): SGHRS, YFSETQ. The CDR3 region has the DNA TGCGCCAGCAGCTCCGTGGAGGGACGCTTAAATTCACCCCTCCACTTT. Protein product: CASSSVEGRLNSPLHF.

CDR3 bases: TGTGCCAGCAGCTCGGCAGGATTGAACACTGAAGCTTTCTTT. It encodes CASSSAGLNTEAFF. V is TRBV7-3 and J is TRBJ1-1; no definite D call. V lost 4 bases, J lost 0 bases, and 9 bases lay in between. Germline CDR1 and CDR2: SGHTA and FQGTGA. There are 14 residues in the CDR3.

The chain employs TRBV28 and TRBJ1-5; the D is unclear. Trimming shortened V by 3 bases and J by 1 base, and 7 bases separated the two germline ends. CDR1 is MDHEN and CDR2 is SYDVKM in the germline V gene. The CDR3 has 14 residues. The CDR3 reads CASSFGESNQPQHF. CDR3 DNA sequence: TGTGCCAGCAGTTTCGGAGAGAGCAATCAGCCCCAGCATTTT.

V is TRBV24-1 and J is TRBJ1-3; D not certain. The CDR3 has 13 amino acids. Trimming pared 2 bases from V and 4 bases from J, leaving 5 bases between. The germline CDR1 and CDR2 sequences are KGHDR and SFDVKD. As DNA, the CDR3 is TGTGCCACCAGTGATTACAAGGGAAACACCATATATTTT. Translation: CATSDYKGNTIYF.

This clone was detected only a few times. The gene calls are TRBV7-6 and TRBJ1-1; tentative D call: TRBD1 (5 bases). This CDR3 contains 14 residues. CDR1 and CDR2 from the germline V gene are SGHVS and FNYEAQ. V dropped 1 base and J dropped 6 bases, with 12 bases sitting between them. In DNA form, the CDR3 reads TGTGCCAGCAGCTTAGGTCAGGGAGGTTCTGAAGCTTTCTTT. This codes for CASSLGQGGSEAFF.

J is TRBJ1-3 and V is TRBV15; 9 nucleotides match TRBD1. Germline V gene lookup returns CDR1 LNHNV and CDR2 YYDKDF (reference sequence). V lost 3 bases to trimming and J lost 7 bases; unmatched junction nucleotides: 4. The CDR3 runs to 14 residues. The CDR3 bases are TGTGCCACCAGCAGTGGGACAGGGAGGAACACCATATATTTT. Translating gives CATSSGTGRNTIYF.

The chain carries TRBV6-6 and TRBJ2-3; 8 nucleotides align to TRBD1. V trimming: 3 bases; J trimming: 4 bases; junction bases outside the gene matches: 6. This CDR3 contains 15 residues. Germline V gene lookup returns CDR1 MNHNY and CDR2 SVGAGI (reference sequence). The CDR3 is CASSYGRGLADTQYF. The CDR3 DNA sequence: TGTGCCAGCAGTTATGGCAGGGGGCTGGCAGATACGCAGTATTTT.

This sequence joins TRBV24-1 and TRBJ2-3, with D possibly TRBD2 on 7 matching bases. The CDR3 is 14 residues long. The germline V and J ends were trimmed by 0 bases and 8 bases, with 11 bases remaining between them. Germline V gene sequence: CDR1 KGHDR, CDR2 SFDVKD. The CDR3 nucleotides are TGTGCCACCAGTGATTTGGAGGGGGGGGGTACGCAGTATTTT. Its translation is CATSDLEGGGTQYF.

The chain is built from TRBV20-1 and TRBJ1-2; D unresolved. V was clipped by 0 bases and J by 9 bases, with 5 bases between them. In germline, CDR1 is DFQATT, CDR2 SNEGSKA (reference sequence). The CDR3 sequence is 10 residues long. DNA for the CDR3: TGCAGTGCTAGAGATTTCAGCTACACCTTC. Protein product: CSARDFSYTF.

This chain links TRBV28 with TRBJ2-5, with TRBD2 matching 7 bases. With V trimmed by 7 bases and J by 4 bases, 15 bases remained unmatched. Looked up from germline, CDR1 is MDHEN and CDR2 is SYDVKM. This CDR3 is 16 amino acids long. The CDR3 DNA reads TGTGCCAGCACCGGGCGCACGGGAGGAGGAGGAGAGACCCAGTACTTC. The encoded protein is CASTGRTGGGGETQYF.

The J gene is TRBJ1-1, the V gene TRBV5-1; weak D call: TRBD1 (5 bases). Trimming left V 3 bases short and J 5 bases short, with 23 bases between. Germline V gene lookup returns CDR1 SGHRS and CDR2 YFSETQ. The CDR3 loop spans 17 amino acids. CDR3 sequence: CASSSFAGPSVSTEAFF. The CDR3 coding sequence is TGCGCCAGCAGCTCCTTTGCGGGACCGAGCGTATCGACTGAAGCTTTCTTT.